A single sample is the source of the 18 T cell receptor beta chains below, sequenced in a study of CD4 T cell repertoires in COVID-19 (dated by TCRdb to 2020 to 2022). Uncultured memory T cell samples were sequenced directly after ex vivo isolation. The protocol used for the library was the immunoSEQ multiplex PCR assay. This is the immuneACCESS table as TCRdb keeps it, with only in-frame sequences that have V and J called. A part of the clones is gone; compared with another copy, unresolved V genes explain less than half, and the rest is unexplained. For this sample the table gives 23,000 or so clones, of which about nine tenths were detected only once. In total, the top ten clones hold over 0.45% of the sample. This specimen consisted of central memory CD4+ T cells from blood, obtained before the COVID-19 pandemic. The cell subset or site label corresponds to: CD4+ T central memory cells. The receptors shown here come from a human donor who had COVID-19.

V is TRBV10-3 and J is TRBJ2-4, with a tentative D call TRBD1 (6 bases). The CDR3 consists of 13 residues. Trimming took off 7 bases at V and 8 bases at J, with 15 bases between the two ends. CDR1 and CDR2 from the germline V gene are ENHRY and SYGVKD. Here the CDR3 reads CAITSGDGDIQYF. The CDR3, as DNA: TGTGCCATCACTTCAGGGGATGGGGACATTCAGTACTTC.

The V gene is TRBV20-1, the J gene TRBJ1-1; no definite D call. The CDR3 sequence is 11 residues long. V gave up 6 bases and J gave up 3 bases, with 8 bases separating them. The germline V gene encodes CDR1 DFQATT and CDR2 SNEGSKA (reference sequence). CDR3 DNA sequence: TGCAGTGCAGTTAAGCACACTGAAGCTTTCTTT. Translation gives CSAVKHTEAFF.

The V gene is TRBV4-1, the J gene TRBJ2-7; 7 nucleotides line up with TRBD1. CDR1 and CDR2 from the germline V gene are MGHRA and YSYEKL. The CDR3 consists of 20 residues. The ends lost 1 base at V and 3 bases at J; junction bases unmatched: 21. In nucleotides, the CDR3 is TGCGCCAGCAGCCAAGTCTTGCAAATGTTAGACAGGGCGGTTCTCTACGAGCAGTACTTC. It yields the protein CASSQVLQMLDRAVLYEQYF.

The chain employs TRBV6-5 and TRBJ1-1; a possible D gene is TRBD1 (5 bases). This CDR3 contains 13 residues. V lost 6 bases and J lost 1, with 9 bases in between. The germline CDR1 and CDR2 sequences are MNHEY and SVGAGI. The DNA for the CDR3 is TGTGCCAGCAGCCAAACAGGGAACACTGAAGCTTTCTTT. Amino acid sequence: CASSQTGNTEAFF.

The table lists this clone with a few counts. V is TRBV6-1 and J is TRBJ1-4; a weak D match, TRBD1 (5 bases). Germline loops: CDR1 MNHNS, CDR2 SASEGT. The CDR3 extends over 15 amino acids. V was pared by 2 bases and J by 5 bases, with 12 bases between. The DNA for the CDR3 is TGTGCCAGCAGTGAAAGGCAGGGCCAAAATGAAAAACTGTTTTTT. This translates into CASSERQGQNEKLFF.

The rearrangement uses TRBV7-8 and TRBJ2-7; D not resolved. The CDR3 runs to 14 residues. Germline assignment: CDR1 SGHVS and CDR2 FQNEAQ. Trimming removed 3 bases from V and 0 bases from J, with 9 bases in between. This chain's CDR3 is CASSLGTSSYEQYF. The DNA for the CDR3 is TGTGCCAGCAGCTTGGGCACCAGCTCCTACGAGCAGTACTTC.

The chain carries TRBV6-1 and TRBJ1-5; weak D call: TRBD1 (5 bases). The length of the CDR3 is 14 residues. CDR1 MNHNS and CDR2 SASEGT come from the germline V gene. V lost 1 base and J 7 bases, leaving 11 bases between the germline ends. CDR3 sequence (DNA): TGTGCCAGCAGTGAAGTAAACAGGAACCAGCCCCAGCATTTT. Residues: CASSEVNRNQPQHF.

J is TRBJ2-3 and V is TRBV29-1; 8 bases are shared with TRBD2. Germline CDR1 and CDR2: SQVTM and ANQGSEA. The CDR3 is 15 residues long. V was pared by 6 bases and J by 1 base, with 9 bases of the junction left unmatched. As DNA, the CDR3 is TGCAGCGTCATAGGACTAGCCGCCCGCACAGATACGCAGTATTTT. It translates to CSVIGLAARTDTQYF.

This clone has a handful of counts. This rearrangement joins TRBV5-5 to TRBJ2-1; TRBD2 aligns across 7 bases. Germline values: CDR1 SGHKS, CDR2 YYEKEE (reference sequence). J lost 7 bases, V lost 7 bases, and 14 bases had no gene match. The CDR3 spans 15 residues. CDR3 bases: TGTGCCAGCTTCCGGGACCCTGGGAGGGAAAATGAGCAGTTCTTC. Translation: CASFRDPGRENEQFF.

This sequence joins TRBV18 and TRBJ1-4; D gene unclear. With 6 bases removed from V and 8 bases from J, the gap between germline ends came to 19 bases. Germline values: CDR1 KGHSH, CDR2 LQKENI. This CDR3 spans 15 amino acids. In DNA form, the CDR3 reads TGTGCCAGCTCGCCTTCCGGCAGGACTCAGGAAAAACTGTTTTTT. Translation: CASSPSGRTQEKLFF.

The V call is TRBV11-3, the J call TRBJ2-3; 14 nucleotides align to TRBD2. V shed 1 base, J shed 1 base, and the junction held 4 bases outside the gene matches. Germline lookup yields CDR1 SGHNT and CDR2 YENEEA. The CDR3 extends over 18 amino acids. CDR3 sequence reads: CASSLGRGLAGGTDTQYF. The CDR3 region has the DNA TGTGCCAGCAGCTTAGGACGGGGACTAGCGGGGGGCACAGATACGCAGTATTTT. Full variable domain (missing parts from reference TRBV11-3 and TRBJ2-3): EAGVVQSPRYKIIEKKQPVAFWCNPISGHNTLYWYLQNLGQGPELLIRYENEEAVDDSQLPKDRFSAERLKGVDSTLKIQPAELGDSAVYLCASSLGRGLAGGTDTQYFGPGTRLTVL.

The chain links TRBV5-6 to TRBJ1-3; 7 nucleotides agree with TRBD1. Germline V gene sequence: CDR1 SGHDT, CDR2 YYEEEE. There are 16 residues in the CDR3. Trimming cost V 3 bases and J 0 bases; bases outside gene matches: 6. CDR3 nucleotide sequence: TGTGCCAGCAGCTGGGACAGAGGGTACTCTGGAAACACCATATATTTT. It is translated as CASSWDRGYSGNTIYF.

The chain uses TRBV5-1 and TRBJ1-4, with 9 bases identical to TRBD1. This CDR3 has 12 amino acids. Germline CDR1 SGHRS, CDR2 YFSETQ. Losses at the gene ends were 4 bases for V and 8 bases for J; bases not matched to a gene: 0. The CDR3 nucleotides are TGCGCCAGCAGCGACAGGGGGGAAAAACTGTTTTTT. It encodes CASSDRGEKLFF.

This clone was recorded only once. The chain recombines TRBV4-2 with TRBJ2-1; D gene ambiguous. V gave up 4 bases and J gave up 5 bases, with 18 bases separating them. The CDR3 runs 16 residues. Germline CDR1 is LGHNA and CDR2 is YNFKEQ. The CDR3 loop is CASSPTSGHTNNEQFF. DNA of the CDR3: TGTGCCAGCAGCCCTACTTCCGGTCACACTAACAATGAGCAGTTCTTC.

The CDR3 nucleotides read TGCAGCGTTGACGTAGTCGGTGAGCAGTTCTTC. As protein: CSVDVVGEQFF. This chain uses TRBV29-1 with TRBJ2-1; D is ambiguous. The V gene's germline CDR1 is SQVTM and CDR2 ANQGSEA. The CDR3 runs 11 residues. The V and J ends lost 3 bases and 9 bases respectively, with 9 bases between them.

The V call is TRBV5-4, the J call TRBJ2-7; TRBD2 aligns across 8 bases. The ends lost 0 bases at V and 0 bases at J; junction bases unmatched: 14. Germline loops: CDR1 SGHNT, CDR2 YYREEE (reference sequence). This CDR3 comprises 19 residues. The CDR3 sequence: CASSLVPVWLAGRSYEQYF. Written as DNA, the CDR3 is TGTGCCAGCAGCTTGGTCCCCGTTTGGCTAGCGGGCCGCTCCTACGAGCAGTACTTC.

Only a few counts were recorded for this clone. The genes are TRBV2 and TRBJ2-1; 10 nucleotides align to TRBD2. This CDR3 spans 13 amino acids. CDR1 SNHLY and CDR2 FYNNEI come from the germline V gene. V dropped 6 bases and J dropped 5; count of bases not matched to a gene: 1. As DNA, the CDR3 is TGTGCCAGCAGAGGACTAGCGGACAATGAGCAGTTCTTC. Amino acid sequence: CASRGLADNEQFF.

J is TRBJ2-7 and V is TRBV6-1; 9 positions agree with TRBD1. The J segment lost 3 bases and the V segment lost 8 bases, leaving 11 bases of the junction unmatched. Germline V CDR1 and CDR2: MNHNS, SASEGT. This CDR3 region has 15 residues. Here the CDR3 DNA reads TGTGCCAGCCTCAAGGAGGACAGGGGCGGCTACGAGCAGTACTTC. This codes for CASLKEDRGGYEQYF.